The 30 T cell receptor beta chains reported below all come from one sample, sequenced in a study of molecular identifiers for immune sequencing clone quantification. TCRdb recomputed calls from the PCR reads with MiXCR, one row per CDR3 protein. The data hold 75,000 to 100,000 distinct CDR3 sequences, with around 17% observed a single time. The sample taken for sequencing was naive CD8+ T cells from blood, with Jurkat cell RNA spiked in. Subset here: FACS-sorted CD8+CD4-CCR7+CD45RA+ naive T cells. Every receptor here comes from a human donor in good health. Some libraries in this study had Jurkat cell RNA spiked in.

This clonotype was detected many times. The J gene is TRBJ2-2, the V gene TRBV29-1; 10 positions match TRBD1. CDR1 is SQVTM, CDR2 ANQGSEA, per germline. The CDR3 is made up of 13 amino acids. Germline trimming cut 7 bases from V and 6 bases from J; bases unmatched to any gene: 5. The CDR3 loop is CSAGQGGAGELFF. CDR3 nucleotides: TGCAGCGCAGGACAGGGGGGAGCCGGGGAGCTGTTTTTT.

Worth noting for this clonotype: The junction and the germline gene differ at one end; a read error may be behind it. The rearrangement uses TRBV7-2 and TRBJ2-3; tentatively, D is TRBD1 (6 bases). CDR3 length: 17 amino acids. CDR1 and CDR2 (germline): SGHTA, FQGNSA. The CDR3 protein is CASSSALRGTSTDMQYF. CDR3 coding DNA: TGTGCCAGCAGCTCAGCGCTAAGGGGGACCAGCACAGATATGCAGTATTTT.

Ten or more counts support this clonotype. The chain recombines TRBV7-9 with TRBJ1-2; D is perhaps TRBD1 (6 bases). This CDR3 is built from 13 residues. CDR1 SEHNR and CDR2 FQNEAQ come from the germline V gene (reference sequence). The V gene lost 3 bases and the J gene lost 6 bases, with 11 bases spanning the gap. DNA of the CDR3: TGTGCCAGCAGCTTGTTGACAGGAGATGGCTACACCTTC. Encoded protein: CASSLLTGDGYTF.

This clonotype was counted many times. The V and J genes are TRBV2 and TRBJ1-1; 12 nucleotides align to TRBD1. Germline V gene data show CDR1 as SNHLY and CDR2 as FYNNEI. The CDR3 runs 14 residues. CDR3 nucleotides: TGTGTGGGGGACAGGGGGCCGAGGGACACTGAAGCTTTCTTT. It encodes CVGDRGPRDTEAFF.

This clonotype was detected many times. The genes are TRBV4-3 and TRBJ2-7, with D possibly TRBD2 on 5 matching bases. The CDR3 has 15 residues. V shed 0 bases and J shed 3 bases, with 12 bases lying between them. Germline assignment: CDR1 LGHNA and CDR2 YSLEER. DNA for the CDR3: TGCGCCAGCAGCCAAGATAAGGGAGCGAACTACGAGCAGTACTTC. As protein: CASSQDKGANYEQYF.

For this clonotype: With a much larger clone just one base away, this may be a read error. This CDR3 is CASSFSGGGVNEQYF. CDR3 nucleotide sequence: TGTGCCAGCAGCTTTTCGGGCGGGGGTGTCAACGAGCAGTACTTC. The chain links TRBV5-4 to TRBJ2-7; 7 bases are shared with TRBD2. V lost 2 bases to trimming and J lost 5 bases; unmatched junction nucleotides: 10. Germline assignment: CDR1 SGHNT and CDR2 YYREEE (reference sequence). The CDR3 is made up of 15 amino acids.

This clonotype was counted at least ten times. The chain couples TRBV5-4 to TRBJ2-3; TRBD2 aligns across 9 bases. V shed 10 bases, J shed 4 bases, and the junction held 16 bases outside the gene matches. CDR3 size: 16 residues. Germline CDR1 and CDR2: SGHNT and YYREEE (reference sequence). CDR3 residues: CAAETRGGGGADTQYF. The CDR3 bases are TGTGCCGCGGAGACACGGGGCGGGGGGGGTGCAGATACGCAGTATTTT.

This clonotype was counted at least ten times. This chain joins TRBV7-6 and TRBJ1-1, with TRBD1 matching 7 bases. CDR1 is SGHVS, CDR2 FNYEAQ, per germline. The CDR3 spans 14 residues. Trimming removed 5 bases from V and 11 bases from J; junction bases left unmatched: 14. CDR3 sequence (DNA): TGTGCCAGCAGCCCGACAGGGCACGATTTGAGGGCTTTCTTT. Protein sequence: CASSPTGHDLRAFF.

At least ten counts were recorded for this clonotype. This chain links TRBV19 with TRBJ2-7; TRBD2 might be the D (5 bases). Germline V gives CDR1 LNHDA, CDR2 SQIVND (reference sequence). Trimming left V 2 bases short and J 3 bases short, with 17 bases between. The CDR3 has 16 amino acids. CDR3: CASSIWAVASVYEQYF. The CDR3, as DNA: TGTGCCAGTAGTATATGGGCGGTAGCGTCGGTCTACGAGCAGTACTTC.

This clonotype appeared many times. V is TRBV6-6 and J is TRBJ2-5; 9 positions agree with TRBD2. Germline V gene data show CDR1 as MNHNY and CDR2 as SVGAGI (reference sequence). V shed 6 bases and J 3 bases; nucleotides not matched to a gene: 8. This CDR3 is 15 amino acids long. The CDR3 sequence is CASSEVAGEEETQYF. The CDR3 DNA sequence: TGTGCCAGCAGCGAGGTAGCGGGGGAGGAAGAGACCCAGTACTTC.

This clonotype was detected ten times or more. The CDR3 DNA is TGCAGTGCTAGGGGAAGGAGCTCCTACGAGCAGTACTTC. Translated, it gives CSARGRSSYEQYF. This chain uses TRBV20-1 with TRBJ2-7, with no clear D. Trimming left V 3 bases short and J 0 bases short, with 9 bases between. The CDR3 loop spans 13 amino acids. Germline lookup yields CDR1 DFQATT and CDR2 SNEGSKA (reference sequence).

This clonotype was seen many times. V and J are TRBV30 and TRBJ1-1; perhaps TRBD1 as D (5 bases). Between the trimmed V and J ends, which lost 2 bases and 1 base, there was a span of 17 bases. CDR1 is GTSNPN, CDR2 SVGIG, per germline (reference sequence). CDR3 length equals 16 residues. The CDR3 loop is CAWSYFRADKNTEAFF. The DNA of the CDR3 is TGTGCCTGGAGTTATTTCAGGGCTGATAAGAACACTGAAGCTTTCTTT.

The CDR3: CASSPSGGEYEQYF. The CDR3 DNA reads TGTGCCAGCAGCCCCTCGGGAGGAGAATACGAGCAGTACTTC. The V gene is TRBV6-2 or TRBV6-3, the J gene TRBJ2-7; TRBD2 matches 7 bases. CDR1 is MNHEY and CDR2 is SVGEGT in the germline V gene. V lost 6 bases to trimming and J lost 4 bases; unmatched junction nucleotides: 9. The CDR3 runs to 14 residues.

This clonotype was seen at least ten times. The rearrangement uses TRBV29-1 and TRBJ2-2, with D uncertain. V shed 2 bases and J shed 7 bases, with 8 bases lying between them. The CDR3 sequence is 12 residues long. Germline values: CDR1 SQVTM, CDR2 ANQGSEA. DNA for the CDR3: TGCAGCGTTGAAATACCCAGCGGGGAGCTGTTTTTT. Its protein product is CSVEIPSGELFF.

Notes on this clonotype: A much more abundant neighbour one base away suggests this may be a read error. The chain carries TRBV19 and TRBJ1-5; D gene unclear. With 11 bases removed from V and 6 bases from J, the gap between germline ends came to 20 bases. The CDR3 runs to 14 residues. Germline CDR1 is LNHDA and CDR2 is SQIVND (reference sequence). The CDR3: CASHPNMVGQPQHF. For the CDR3, the DNA is TGTGCCTCCCACCCGAATATGGTGGGTCAGCCCCAGCATTTT.

The sample holds many counts of this clonotype. This chain connects TRBV4-3 to TRBJ1-5, with TRBD1 matching over 10 bases. Germline CDR1 LGHNA, CDR2 YSLEER. J lost 3 bases, V lost 0 bases, and 11 bases had no gene match. The CDR3 loop spans 19 amino acids. DNA of the CDR3: TGCGCCAGCAGCCAAGAGGTTCCGGGACAGGGGCTAGACAATCAGCCCCAGCATTTT. Translated: CASSQEVPGQGLDNQPQHF.

This clonotype has just a few counts. The V and J genes are TRBV29-1 and TRBJ1-2; D remains ambiguous. The CDR3 is 14 residues long. Trimming removed 0 bases at V and 2 bases at J, with 10 bases between. Germline V gene lookup returns CDR1 SQVTM and CDR2 ANQGSEA. In nucleotides, the CDR3 is TGCAGCGTTGAAGATCCAGAAGCAAACTATGGCTACACCTTC. Protein sequence: CSVEDPEANYGYTF.

This clonotype showed up many times. A read error may account for a junction end that differs from germline. The CDR3 sequence: CATSDSRDGGTEEKLFF. The CDR3 DNA reads as TGTGCCACCAGCGATTCCAGGGACGGGGGCACAGAGGAAAAACTGTTTTTT. The chain recombines TRBV24-1 with TRBJ1-4; maybe TRBD1 (6 bases). The CDR3 is 17 residues long. The germline gives CDR1 KGHDR, CDR2 SFDVKD.

This clonotype was detected many times. The CDR3 DNA reads TGTGCCAGTAGTCTCGGGACAGGGGATGTCCACGAGCAGTACTTC. Amino acid sequence: CASSLGTGDVHEQYF. The V and J genes are TRBV19 and TRBJ2-7, with 10 bases aligning to TRBD1. The length of the CDR3 is 15 residues. Trimming removed 5 bases from V and 5 bases from J; junction bases left unmatched: 9. The V gene's germline CDR1 is LNHDA and CDR2 SQIVND (reference sequence).

This clonotype was recorded many times. The J gene is TRBJ2-7, the V gene TRBV29-1; unclear D gene. Looked up from germline, CDR1 is SQVTM and CDR2 is ANQGSEA. Trimming removed 5 bases at V and 0 bases at J, with 23 bases between. The CDR3 length is 17 residues. The CDR3 nucleotides are TGCAGCGTTTACTCCGGCCCTAACATGAAAAACTCCTACGAGCAGTACTTC. It is translated as CSVYSGPNMKNSYEQYF.

Ten or more counts support this clonotype. The chain carries TRBV20-1 and TRBJ2-1; 13 positions match TRBD2. Germline CDR1 and CDR2: DFQATT and SNEGSKA (reference sequence). This CDR3 is built from 16 residues. V lost 5 bases to trimming and J lost 8 bases; unmatched junction nucleotides: 12. CDR3 amino acids: CSARPFGTSGTYEQFF. CDR3 in DNA: TGCAGTGCTCGGCCGTTCGGGACTAGCGGGACCTATGAGCAGTTCTTC.

This clonotype came up many times. The chain links TRBV19 to TRBJ2-2; 15 bases map to TRBD2. Germline values: CDR1 LNHDA, CDR2 SQIVND (reference sequence). V dropped 2 bases and J dropped 5; count of bases not matched to a gene: 6. The CDR3 has 18 amino acids. CDR3 sequence reads: CASSILPGLAGGTGELFF. CDR3 nucleotide sequence: TGTGCCAGTAGTATATTACCGGGACTAGCGGGAGGAACCGGGGAGCTGTTTTTT.

This clonotype showed up just a few times. A much bigger clone sits one base away, suggesting this may be a read error. The chain couples TRBV6-6 to TRBJ2-7, with TRBD2 matching over 7 bases. The CDR3 sequence is 14 residues long. Germline trimming cut 8 bases from V and 5 bases from J; bases unmatched to any gene: 12. Germline V gene sequence: CDR1 MNHNY, CDR2 SVGAGI (reference sequence). This CDR3 reads CASAFPAGKDEQYF. CDR3 bases: TGTGCCAGCGCGTTCCCAGCGGGAAAGGACGAGCAGTACTTC.

This clonotype was recorded once. V usage is TRBV6-2 or TRBV6-3 and J usage is TRBJ2-5; maybe TRBD2 (5 bases). V gave up 6 bases and J gave up 7 bases, with 12 bases separating them. The CDR3 has 12 residues. CDR1 and CDR2 from the germline V gene are MNHEY and SVGEGT. The CDR3 DNA reads TGTGCCAGCAGGGATAGGAGGAGGACCCAGTACTTC. This sequence encodes CASRDRRRTQYF.

About this clonotype: This may arise from a read error, as a much more abundant clone is one base away. The chain joins TRBV6-1 to TRBJ1-1; perhaps TRBD1 as D (5 bases). Trimming removed 2 bases from V and 9 bases from J, with 19 bases in between. Per germline, CDR1 MNHNS and CDR2 SASEGT. The CDR3 sequence is 15 residues long. CDR3 sequence: CASSESESGGTKAFF. Written as DNA, the CDR3 is TGTGCCAGCAGTGAATCTGAATCCGGCGGGACTAAAGCTTTCTTT.

Concerning this clonotype itself: Possible read error: a much larger clone is one base away. The J gene is TRBJ2-5, the V gene TRBV6-5, with a tentative D call TRBD1 (5 bases). The CDR3 loop spans 13 amino acids. The germline gives CDR1 MNHEY, CDR2 SVGAGI. The CDR3 DNA reads as TGTGCCAGCAGAACAGCAGGGATTGAGACCCAGTGCTTC. Translation gives CASRTAGIETQCF.

This clonotype has more than one count but fewer than ten. The rearrangement uses TRBV6-2 or TRBV6-3 and TRBJ2-2; the D gene is possibly TRBD2 (6 bases). CDR1 and CDR2 (germline): MNHEY, SVGEGT. The CDR3 covers 20 residues. V was pared by 5 bases and J by 0 bases, with 25 bases between. The CDR3 sequence: CASSPRIPGLVETNTGELFF. CDR3 sequence (DNA): TGTGCCAGCAGTCCCAGAATACCGGGACTCGTAGAGACGAACACCGGGGAGCTGTTTTTT.

This clonotype was observed many times. V usage is TRBV30 and J usage is TRBJ2-7; 10 bases match TRBD2. The CDR3 loop spans 14 amino acids. J gave up 4 bases and V 7 bases, and 10 bases lay outside the gene matches. Germline CDR1 reads GTSNPN; CDR2 reads SVGIG (reference sequence). The CDR3 DNA follows: TGTGCCTATCTTCGTAGCGGGGGGAGTTACGAGCAGTACTTC. This gives the protein CAYLRSGGSYEQYF.

This chain links TRBV20-1 with TRBJ2-1; D gene ambiguous. CDR3 length: 10 amino acids. Trimming left V 3 bases short and J 6 bases short, with 3 bases between. Germline assignment: CDR1 DFQATT and CDR2 SNEGSKA (reference sequence). CDR3 DNA sequence: TGCAGTGCTAGTGTCAATGAGCAGTTCTTC. Translated, it gives CSASVNEQFF.

In this sample, this clonotype turned up many times. The chain links TRBV4-1 to TRBJ1-1; D ambiguous. Looked up from germline, CDR1 is MGHRA and CDR2 is YSYEKL. V was pared by 0 bases and J by 6 bases, with 14 bases between. The CDR3 sequence is 15 residues long. CDR3 amino acids: CASSQDQAWDPEAFF. CDR3 nucleotides: TGCGCCAGCAGCCAAGATCAGGCCTGGGATCCTGAAGCTTTCTTT.